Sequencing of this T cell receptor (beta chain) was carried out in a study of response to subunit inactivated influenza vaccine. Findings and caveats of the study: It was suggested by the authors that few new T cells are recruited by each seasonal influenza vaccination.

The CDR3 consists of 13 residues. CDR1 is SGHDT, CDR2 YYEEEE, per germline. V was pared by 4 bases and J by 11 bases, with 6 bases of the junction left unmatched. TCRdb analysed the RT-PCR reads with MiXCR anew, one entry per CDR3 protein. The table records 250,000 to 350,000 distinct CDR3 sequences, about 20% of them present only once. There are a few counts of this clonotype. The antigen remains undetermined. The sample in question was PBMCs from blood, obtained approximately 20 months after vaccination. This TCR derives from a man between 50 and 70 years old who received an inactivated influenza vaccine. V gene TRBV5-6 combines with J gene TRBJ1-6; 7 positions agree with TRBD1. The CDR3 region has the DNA TGTGCCAGCAGCCTACAGGGGAGACCACCCCTCCACTTT. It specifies CASSLQGRPPLHF.